The clone carrying this T cell receptor beta chain was seen ten or more times. Its cognate antigen is unknown. Trimming cost V 7 bases and J 5 bases; bases outside gene matches: 12. CDR1 and CDR2 from the germline V gene are SGHRS and YFSETQ. This CDR3 region has 14 residues. These data originate in a study of identical twins. TCRdb used MiXCR to reprocess the 5' RACE reads, holding one entry per CDR3 protein. The table has roughly 690,000 distinct CDR3 sequences, 5.5% to 7.5% seen once. Study-wide results and limits: Out-of-frame alpha sequences common to twins exhibited a surplus of low generation probability. Less excess twin sharing appeared in beta out-of-frame sequences.

Sequencing used naive T cells sorted from blood. This clonotype was obtained from a man between 18 and 29 years old in good health. This chain uses TRBV5-1 with TRBJ2-7; TRBD2 matches 7 bases. The CDR3 sequence: CASGLDPISHEQYF. The CDR3 nucleotides read TGCGCCAGCGGACTAGACCCGATCAGTCACGAGCAGTACTTC.